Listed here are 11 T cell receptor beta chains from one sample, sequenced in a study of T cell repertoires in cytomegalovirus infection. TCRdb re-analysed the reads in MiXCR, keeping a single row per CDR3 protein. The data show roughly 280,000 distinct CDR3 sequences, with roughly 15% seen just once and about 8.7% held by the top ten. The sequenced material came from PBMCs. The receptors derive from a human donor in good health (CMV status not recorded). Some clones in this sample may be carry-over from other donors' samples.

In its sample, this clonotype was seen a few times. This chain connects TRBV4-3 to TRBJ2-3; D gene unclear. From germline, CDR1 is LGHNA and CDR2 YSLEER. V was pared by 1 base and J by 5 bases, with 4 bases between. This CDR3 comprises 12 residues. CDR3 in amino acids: CASSQGGDTQYF. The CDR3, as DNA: TGCGCCAGCAGCCAAGGTGGAGATACGCAGTATTTT.

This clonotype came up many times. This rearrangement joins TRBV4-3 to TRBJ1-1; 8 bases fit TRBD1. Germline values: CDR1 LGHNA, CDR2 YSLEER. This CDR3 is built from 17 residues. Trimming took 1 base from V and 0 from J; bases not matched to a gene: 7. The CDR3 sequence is CASSQARTGIMNTEAFF. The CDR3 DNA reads TGCGCCAGCAGCCAAGCTAGGACAGGGATTATGAACACTGAAGCTTTCTTT.

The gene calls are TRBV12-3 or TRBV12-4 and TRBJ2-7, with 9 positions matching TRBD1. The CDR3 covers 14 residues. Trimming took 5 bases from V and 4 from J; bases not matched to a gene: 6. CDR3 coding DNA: TGTGCCAGCAGTACCGGGACAGGGATGTACGAGCAGTACTTC. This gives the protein CASSTGTGMYEQYF.

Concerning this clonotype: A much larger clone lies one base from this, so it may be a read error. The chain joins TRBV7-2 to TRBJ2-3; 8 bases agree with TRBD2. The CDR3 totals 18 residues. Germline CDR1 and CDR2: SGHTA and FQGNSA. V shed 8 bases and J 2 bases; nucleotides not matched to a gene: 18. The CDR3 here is CASPLAWDKRGTTDTQYF. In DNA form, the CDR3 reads TGTGCCAGCCCTCTTGCCTGGGACAAGCGGGGGACCACAGATACGCAGTATTTT.

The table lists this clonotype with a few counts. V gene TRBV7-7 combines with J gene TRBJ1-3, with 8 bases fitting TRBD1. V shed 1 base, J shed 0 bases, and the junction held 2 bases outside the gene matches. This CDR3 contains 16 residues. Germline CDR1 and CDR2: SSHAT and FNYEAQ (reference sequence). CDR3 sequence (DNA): TGTGCCAGCAGCTTAGGGGGGACAGGCTCTGGAAACACCATATATTTT. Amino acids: CASSLGGTGSGNTIYF.

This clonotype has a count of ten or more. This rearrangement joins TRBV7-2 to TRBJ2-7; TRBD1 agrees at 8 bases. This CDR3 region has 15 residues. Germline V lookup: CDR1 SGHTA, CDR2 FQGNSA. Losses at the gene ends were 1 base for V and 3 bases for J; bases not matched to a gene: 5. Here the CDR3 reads CASSLGAGGFYEQYF. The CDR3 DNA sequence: TGTGCCAGCAGCTTAGGGGCAGGGGGCTTCTACGAGCAGTACTTC.

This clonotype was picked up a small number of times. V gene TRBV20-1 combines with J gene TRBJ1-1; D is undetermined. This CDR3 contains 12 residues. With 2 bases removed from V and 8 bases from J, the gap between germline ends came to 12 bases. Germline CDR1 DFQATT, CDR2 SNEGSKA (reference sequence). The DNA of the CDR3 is TGCAGTGCTAGACAGACTGATGGAGAAGCTTTCTTT. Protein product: CSARQTDGEAFF.

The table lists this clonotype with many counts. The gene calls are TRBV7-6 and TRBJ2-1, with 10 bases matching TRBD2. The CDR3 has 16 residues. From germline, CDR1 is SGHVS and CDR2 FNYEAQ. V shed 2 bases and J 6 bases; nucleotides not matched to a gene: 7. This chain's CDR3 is CASSLISSGGGNEQFF. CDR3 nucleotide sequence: TGTGCCAGCAGCTTAATCTCCAGCGGGGGGGGCAATGAGCAGTTCTTC.

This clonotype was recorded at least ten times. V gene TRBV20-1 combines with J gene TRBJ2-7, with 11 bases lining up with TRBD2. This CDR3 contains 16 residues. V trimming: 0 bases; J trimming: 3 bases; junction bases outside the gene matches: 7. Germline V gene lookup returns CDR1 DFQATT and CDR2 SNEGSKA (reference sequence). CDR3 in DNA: TGCAGTGCTAGAGAGACCCGGACTAGCGGGTTCTACGAGCAGTACTTC. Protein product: CSARETRTSGFYEQYF.

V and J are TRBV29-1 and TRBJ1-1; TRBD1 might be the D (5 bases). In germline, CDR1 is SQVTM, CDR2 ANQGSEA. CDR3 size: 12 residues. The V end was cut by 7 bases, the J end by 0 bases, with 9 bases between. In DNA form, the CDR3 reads TGCAGCGGTGACAGCGTGAACACTGAAGCTTTCTTT. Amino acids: CSGDSVNTEAFF.

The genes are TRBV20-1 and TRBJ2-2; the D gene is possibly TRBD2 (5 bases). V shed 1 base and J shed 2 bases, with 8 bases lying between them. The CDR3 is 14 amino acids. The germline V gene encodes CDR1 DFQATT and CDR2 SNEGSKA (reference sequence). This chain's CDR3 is CSARAGLNTGELFF. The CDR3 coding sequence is TGCAGTGCTAGAGCGGGGTTAAACACCGGGGAGCTGTTTTTT.